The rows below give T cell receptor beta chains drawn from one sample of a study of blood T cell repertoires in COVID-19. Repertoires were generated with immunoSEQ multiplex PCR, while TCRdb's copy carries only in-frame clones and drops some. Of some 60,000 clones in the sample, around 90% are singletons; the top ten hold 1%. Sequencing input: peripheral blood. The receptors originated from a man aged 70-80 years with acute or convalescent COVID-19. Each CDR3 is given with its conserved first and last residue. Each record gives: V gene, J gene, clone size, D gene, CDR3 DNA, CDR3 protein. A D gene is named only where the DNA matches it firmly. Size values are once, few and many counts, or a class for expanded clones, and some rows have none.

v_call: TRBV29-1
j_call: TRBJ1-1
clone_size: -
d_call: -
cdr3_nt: TGCAGCGTTGAGCCGACAGTCATGAACACTGAAGCTTTCTTT
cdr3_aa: CSVEPTVMNTEAFF

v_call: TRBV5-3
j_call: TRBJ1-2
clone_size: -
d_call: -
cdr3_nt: TGTGCCAGAAGGAGGAGTTCTAACTATGGCTACACCTTC
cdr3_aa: CARRRSSNYGYTF

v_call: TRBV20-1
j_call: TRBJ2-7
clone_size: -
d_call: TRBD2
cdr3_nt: TGCAGGGGACTAGCGGGAGGGGAGCAGTACTTC
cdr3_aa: CRGLAGGEQYF

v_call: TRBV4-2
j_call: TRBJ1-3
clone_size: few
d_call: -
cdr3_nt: TGTGCCAGCAGCCAAGGGTACAGCTCTGGAAACACCATATATTTT
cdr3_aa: CASSQGYSSGNTIYF

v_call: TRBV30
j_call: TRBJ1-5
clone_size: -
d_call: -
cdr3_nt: TGTGCCTGGAGTAAAATTGGGGGGTCAAATCAGCCCCAGCATTTT
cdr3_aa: CAWSKIGGSNQPQHF

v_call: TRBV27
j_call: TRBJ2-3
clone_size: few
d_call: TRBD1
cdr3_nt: TGTGCCAGCAGTTTAGCTTTATCGGGGACAGGAAACACAGATACGCAGTATTTT
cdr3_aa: CASSLALSGTGNTDTQYF

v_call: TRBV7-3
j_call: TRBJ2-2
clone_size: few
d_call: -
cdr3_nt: TGTGCCAGCAGCTTGGCAAAGAACACCGGGGAGCTGTTTTTT
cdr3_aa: CASSLAKNTGELFF

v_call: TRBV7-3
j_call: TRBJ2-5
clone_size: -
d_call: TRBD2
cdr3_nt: TGTGCCAGCAGCTTAACGCCAGCGGGGCACCAAGAGACCCAGTACTTC
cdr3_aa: CASSLTPAGHQETQYF

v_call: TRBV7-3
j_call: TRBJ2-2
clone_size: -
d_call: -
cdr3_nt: TGTGCCAGCAGACAAACAGGGTTCGGCGGGGAGCTGTTTTTT
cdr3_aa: CASRQTGFGGELFF

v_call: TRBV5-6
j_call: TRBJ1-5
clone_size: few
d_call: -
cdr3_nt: TGTGCCAGCAGCTCAAGACACAGCAATCAGCCCCAGCATTTT
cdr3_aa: CASSSRHSNQPQHF

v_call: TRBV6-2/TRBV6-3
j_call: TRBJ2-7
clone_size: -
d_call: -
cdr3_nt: TGTGCCAGCAGTTACTTTCGGGATTTCGAGCAGTACTTC
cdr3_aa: CASSYFRDFEQYF

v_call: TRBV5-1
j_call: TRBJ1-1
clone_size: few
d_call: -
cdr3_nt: TGCGCCAGCAGCTCGCAAACAGCAAACACTGAAGCTTTCTTT
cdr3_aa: CASSSQTANTEAFF

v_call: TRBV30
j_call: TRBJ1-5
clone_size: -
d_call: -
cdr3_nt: TGTGCCTGGAGCAGGGCGGGGGGTCATCAGCCCCAGCATTTT
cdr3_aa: CAWSRAGGHQPQHF

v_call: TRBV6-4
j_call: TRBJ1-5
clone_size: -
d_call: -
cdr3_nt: TGTGCCAGCAGCGACAGCGCGGGTCAGCCCCAGCATTTT
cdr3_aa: CASSDSAGQPQHF

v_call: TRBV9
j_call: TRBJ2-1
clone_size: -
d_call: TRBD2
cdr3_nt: TGTGCCAGCAGCCGGATAGCGGGAGGATCCTACAATGAGCAGTTCTTC
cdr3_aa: CASSRIAGGSYNEQFF

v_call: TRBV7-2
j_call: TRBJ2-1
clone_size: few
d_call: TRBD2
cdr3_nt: TGTGCCAGCAGCCTCCTAGGCCTAGCGGGCGCCTACAATGAGCAGTTCTTC
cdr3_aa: CASSLLGLAGAYNEQFF

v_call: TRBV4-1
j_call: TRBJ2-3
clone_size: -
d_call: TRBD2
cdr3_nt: TGCGCCAGCAGCCAATCCCCGGGACTAGCGGCTAGCACAGATACGCAGTATTTT
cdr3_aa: CASSQSPGLAASTDTQYF

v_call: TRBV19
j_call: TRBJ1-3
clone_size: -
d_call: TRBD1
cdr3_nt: TGTGCCAGTAGTAACCCCGAACAGGGGGCTGGCAACACCATATATTTT
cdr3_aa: CASSNPEQGAGNTIYF

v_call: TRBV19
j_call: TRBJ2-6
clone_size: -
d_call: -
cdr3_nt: TGTGCCAGTAGTGCGGGCCGCTCTGGGGCCAACGTCCTGACTTTC
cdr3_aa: CASSAGRSGANVLTF

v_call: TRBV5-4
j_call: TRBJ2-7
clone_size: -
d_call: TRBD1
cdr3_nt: TGTGCCAGCAGCTGGGGACAGACAGTTCCCGAGCAGTACTTC
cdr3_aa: CASSWGQTVPEQYF

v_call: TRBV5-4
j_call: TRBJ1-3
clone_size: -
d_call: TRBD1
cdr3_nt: TGTGCCAGCAGCTTGGAACAGGGGCCCTCTGGAAACACCATATATTTT
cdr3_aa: CASSLEQGPSGNTIYF

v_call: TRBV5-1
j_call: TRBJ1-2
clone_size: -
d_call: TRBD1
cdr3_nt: TGCGCCAGCAGCAATTCCTGGGACAGGGAGGGCTACACCTTC
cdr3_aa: CASSNSWDREGYTF

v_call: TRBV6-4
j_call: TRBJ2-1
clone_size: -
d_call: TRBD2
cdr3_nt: TGTGCCAGCAGTCCGGGACTAGCGGGAGGGCCGCCCTACAATGAGCAGTTCTTC
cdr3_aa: CASSPGLAGGPPYNEQFF

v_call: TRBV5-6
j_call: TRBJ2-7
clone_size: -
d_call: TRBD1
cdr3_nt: TGTGCCAGCAGCGTACTAACGGACAGGGGGTCCCACGAGCAGTACTTC
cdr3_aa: CASSVLTDRGSHEQYF

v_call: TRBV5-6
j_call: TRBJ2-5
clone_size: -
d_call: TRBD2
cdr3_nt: TGTGCCAGCAGCTTATCAGCGGGGCAACGACAGGAGACCCAGTACTTC
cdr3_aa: CASSLSAGQRQETQYF

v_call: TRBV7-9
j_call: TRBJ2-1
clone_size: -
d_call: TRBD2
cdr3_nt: TGTGCCAGCAGCTTTTGGACGCGGGGGGATGAGCAGTTCTTC
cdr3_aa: CASSFWTRGDEQFF

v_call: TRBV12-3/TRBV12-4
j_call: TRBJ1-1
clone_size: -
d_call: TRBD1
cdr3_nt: TGTGCCAGCAGTTTAGGAGGGGGCGGAGCTTTCTTT
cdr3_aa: CASSLGGGGAFF

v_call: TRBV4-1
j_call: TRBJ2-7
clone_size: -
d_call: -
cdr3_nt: TGCGCCAGCAGCTACAACTACGAGCAGTACTTC
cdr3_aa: CASSYNYEQYF

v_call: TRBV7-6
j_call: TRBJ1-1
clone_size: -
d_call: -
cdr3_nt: TGTGCCAGCAGCTTAGAAGGGGGACAGAACACTGAAGCTTTCTTT
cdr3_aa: CASSLEGGQNTEAFF

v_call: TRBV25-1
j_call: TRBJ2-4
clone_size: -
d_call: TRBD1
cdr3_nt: TGTGCCAGCAGTGAATCTAGGACAGGACTAGCCAAAAACATTCAGTACTTC
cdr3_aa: CASSESRTGLAKNIQYF

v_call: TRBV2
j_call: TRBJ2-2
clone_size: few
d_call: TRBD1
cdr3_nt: TGTGCCTCCCGGGGACAGGGGTCCACCGGGGAGCTGTTTTTT
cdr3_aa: CASRGQGSTGELFF

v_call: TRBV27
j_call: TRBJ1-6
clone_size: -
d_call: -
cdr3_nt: TGTGCCAGCAGGGACAGCTCCTATAATTCACCCCTCCACTTT
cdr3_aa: CASRDSSYNSPLHF

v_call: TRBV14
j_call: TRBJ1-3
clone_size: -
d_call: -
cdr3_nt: TGTGCCAGCAGCCTTAACTCTGGAAACACCATATATTTT
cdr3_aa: CASSLNSGNTIYF

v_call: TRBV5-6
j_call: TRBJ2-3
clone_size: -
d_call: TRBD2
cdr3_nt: TGTGCCAGCAGCTTTCTACCGGGAGGGCGGACAGATACGCAGTATTTT
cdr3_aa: CASSFLPGGRTDTQYF

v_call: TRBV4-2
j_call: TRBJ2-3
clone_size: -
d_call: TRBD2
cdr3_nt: TGTGCCAGCAGCCGGCCCACTCTAGCGGACACAGATACGCAGTATTTT
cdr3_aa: CASSRPTLADTDTQYF

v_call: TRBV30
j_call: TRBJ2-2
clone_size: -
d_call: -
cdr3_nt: TGTGCCTGGAGTGCGGTACCCCACACCGGGGAGCTGTTTTTT
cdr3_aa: CAWSAVPHTGELFF

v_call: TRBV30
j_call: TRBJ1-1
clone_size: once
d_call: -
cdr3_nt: TGTGCCTGGAGTGACCTGAGGGGGTTTGTAGGAAACACTGAAGCTTTCTTT
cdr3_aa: CAWSDLRGFVGNTEAFF

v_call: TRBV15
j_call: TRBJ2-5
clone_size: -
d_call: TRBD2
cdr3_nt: TGTGCCACCAGCAGAGATAAGCCTAGCGGGGGCCTGGCCCTAGAGACCCAGTACTTC
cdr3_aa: CATSRDKPSGGLALETQYF

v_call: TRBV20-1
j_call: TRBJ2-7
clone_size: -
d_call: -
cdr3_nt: TGCAGTGCTAGCAGCGGGCACGAGCAGTACTTC
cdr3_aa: CSASSGHEQYF

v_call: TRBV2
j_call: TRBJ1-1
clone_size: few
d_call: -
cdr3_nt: TGTGCCAGCAGTGACCAGGGATGGGCTGAAGCTTTCTTT
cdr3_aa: CASSDQGWAEAFF

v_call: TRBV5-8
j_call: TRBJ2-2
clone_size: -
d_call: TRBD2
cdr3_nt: TGTGCCAGCAGCCCGGGACTAGCTGGGACCGGGGAGCTGTTTTTT
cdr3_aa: CASSPGLAGTGELFF

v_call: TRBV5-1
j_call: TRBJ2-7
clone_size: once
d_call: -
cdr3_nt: TGCGCCAGCAGCCCCTCGAGTCAGGCCCACGAGCAGTACTTC
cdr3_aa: CASSPSSQAHEQYF

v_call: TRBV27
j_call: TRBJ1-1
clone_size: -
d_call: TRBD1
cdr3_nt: TGTGCCAGCAGTCCGGACAGGGGCACTGAAGCTTTCTTT
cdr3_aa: CASSPDRGTEAFF

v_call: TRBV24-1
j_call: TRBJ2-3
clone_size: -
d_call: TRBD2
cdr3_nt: TGTGCCACCAGTGTCACGGCTAGCGGGTTCACAGATACGCAGTATTTT
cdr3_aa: CATSVTASGFTDTQYF

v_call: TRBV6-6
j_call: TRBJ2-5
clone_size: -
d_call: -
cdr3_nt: TGTGCCAGCAGCCGCGGTGGAACCAAAGAGACCCAGTACTTC
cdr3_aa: CASSRGGTKETQYF

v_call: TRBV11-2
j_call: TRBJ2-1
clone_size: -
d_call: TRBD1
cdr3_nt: TGTGCCAGCAGTAAGAACAGGGACAGGGTCAATGAGCAGTTCTTC
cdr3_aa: CASSKNRDRVNEQFF

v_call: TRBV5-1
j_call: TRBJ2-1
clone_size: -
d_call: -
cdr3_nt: TGCGCCAGCAGCTTGGCAGTTGCTAATGAGCAGTTCTTC
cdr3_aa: CASSLAVANEQFF

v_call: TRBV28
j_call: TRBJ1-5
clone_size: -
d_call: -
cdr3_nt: TGTGCCAGCAGTCCTGACAGGATCGGGCGGCCCCAGCATTTT
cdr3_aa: CASSPDRIGRPQHF

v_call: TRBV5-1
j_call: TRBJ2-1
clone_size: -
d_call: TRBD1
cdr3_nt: TGCGCCAGCAGCCGCCAAGTTGGGACAGGGAAGAATGAGCAGTTCTTC
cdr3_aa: CASSRQVGTGKNEQFF

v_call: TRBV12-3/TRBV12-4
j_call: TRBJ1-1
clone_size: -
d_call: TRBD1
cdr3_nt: TGTGCCAGCAGTCCGACAGGGGGCGAGGCTTTCTTT
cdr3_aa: CASSPTGGEAFF

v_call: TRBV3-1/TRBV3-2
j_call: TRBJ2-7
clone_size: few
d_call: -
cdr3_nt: TGTGCCAGCAGCCACTTGGAGGGGTACGAGCAGTACTTC
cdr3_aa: CASSHLEGYEQYF

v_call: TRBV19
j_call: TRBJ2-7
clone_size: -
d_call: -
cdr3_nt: TGTGCCAGTAGTACCCCCCCTGTCTACGAGCAGTACTTC
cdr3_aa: CASSTPPVYEQYF

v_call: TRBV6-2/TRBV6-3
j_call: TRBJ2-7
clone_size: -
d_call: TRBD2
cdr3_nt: TGTGCCAGCAGTTACCCGCTCGCGACTAGCGGGATATACGAGCAGTACTTC
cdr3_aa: CASSYPLATSGIYEQYF

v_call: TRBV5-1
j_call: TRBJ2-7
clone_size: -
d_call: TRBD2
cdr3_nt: TGCGCCAGCAGCCTAACTAGCGGCTCCTACGAGCAGTACTTC
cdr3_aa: CASSLTSGSYEQYF

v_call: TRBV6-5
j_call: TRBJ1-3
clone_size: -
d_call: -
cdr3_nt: TGTGCCAGCAGTCTCAGGGACTCTGGAAACACCATATATTTT
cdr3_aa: CASSLRDSGNTIYF